This T cell receptor beta chain appears in the sequencing data of a study of T-cell memory formation after mild COVID-19. Study conclusions and caveats: Pre-infection memory contained some responding clones, which suggested that cross-reactive memory had joined.

This clonotype was counted between two and nine times. Its antigen is undetermined. Amplification by 5'RACE using constant-segment primers produced TCR alpha and TCR beta cDNA libraries that carried sample barcodes and UMIs. MiXCR, run by TCRdb on the 5' RACE reads, gives a single entry per CDR3 protein. Found here are fewer than 300,000 distinct CDR3 sequences, over 15% of them singletons; the top ten hold 23%. Germline V gives CDR1 SGHTA, CDR2 FQGTGA. Trimming cost V 4 bases and J 2 bases, with 11 bases left between them. The CDR3 is 14 residues long. The sequencing sample was made of PBMCs or a T cell subset sorted from them (not recorded which). The V gene is TRBV7-3, the J gene TRBJ1-1, with D possibly matching TRBD1 (5 bases). The sequence came from a man aged 18 to 35 who had mild COVID-19 (a few samples of this study predate the infection). Cell type and time point are not known. CDR3 loop: CASSWGPANTEAFF. The DNA for the CDR3 is TGTGCCAGCAGCTGGGGACCGGCTAACACTGAAGCTTTCTTT. The whole variable domain, filled in from reference TRBV7-3 and TRBJ1-1, reads GAGVSQTPSNKVTEKGKYVELRCDPISGHTALYWYRQSLGQGPEFLIYFQGTGAADDSGLPNDRFFAVRPEGSVSTLKIQRTERGDSAVYLCASSWGPANTEAFFGQGTRLTVV.